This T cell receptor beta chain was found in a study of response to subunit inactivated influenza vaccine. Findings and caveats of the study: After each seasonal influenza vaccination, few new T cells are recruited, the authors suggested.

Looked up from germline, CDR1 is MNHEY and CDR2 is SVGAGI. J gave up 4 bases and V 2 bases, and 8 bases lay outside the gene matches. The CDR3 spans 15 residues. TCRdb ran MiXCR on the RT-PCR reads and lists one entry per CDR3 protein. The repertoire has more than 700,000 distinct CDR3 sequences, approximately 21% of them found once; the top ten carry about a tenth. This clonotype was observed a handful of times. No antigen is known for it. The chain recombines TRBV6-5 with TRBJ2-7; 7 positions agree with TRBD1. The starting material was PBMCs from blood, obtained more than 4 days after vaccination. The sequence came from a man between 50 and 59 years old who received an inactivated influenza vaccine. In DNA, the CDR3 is TGTGCCAGCAGTTACAATCGGCAGGGGGTGTACGAGCAGTACTTC. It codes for CASSYNRQGVYEQYF.